This TCR beta chain came from a study of blood T cell repertoires in COVID-19. The overall study: Specimens from acute and convalescent COVID-19 originated in the United States, Italy and Spain. Sample material is recorded as cDNA or gDNA derived from T cells, B-cell-depleted T cells, or PBMCs.

The V end was cut by 2 bases, the J end by 4 bases, with 9 bases between. CDR1 and CDR2 (germline): MDHEN, SYDVKM. The CDR3 runs to 14 residues. Under the authors' procedure: Scientists estimated how many nucleated cells there were by amplifying reference gene primers. Generated by immunoSEQ multiplex PCR, the TCRdb table keeps only in-frame clones and is missing some. V and J calls and clone size are those listed in that table; D and trimming were worked out from the DNA. The sample lists 100,000 or so clones, around 87% occurring once. Sequenced: peripheral blood. This chain uses TRBV28 with TRBJ1-5; D possibly corresponds to TRBD1 (5 bases). This TCR was recovered from a human donor in a cohort sampled during active COVID-19. CDR3 amino acids: CASSLVGANQPQHF. The CDR3 DNA sequence: TGTGCCAGCAGTTTAGTTGGGGCAAATCAGCCCCAGCATTTT.